The clone carrying this TCR beta chain showed up just a few times. The target antigen is unknown. These data originate in a study of post-analysis software for immune sequencing data. Study as a whole: Included among the disease courses, which were recorded for the cohort, were relapsing-remitting, secondary progressive and progressive-relapsing multiple sclerosis.

The V gene's germline CDR1 is SNHLY and CDR2 FYNNEI. This CDR3 contains 16 residues. Study-wide findings and caveats: Multiple sclerosis was associated with a significant reduction in normalized Chao1 diversity relative to controls. Compared with controls, patients had more of about 5 TRBV segments, including TRBV5-6, TRBV5-1 and TRBV20-1. Co-batched samples clustered tightly together by F measure.

Tagging with unique molecular identifiers was a feature of the TCR beta cDNA libraries. Roughly 500,000 cDNA molecules came from around 1 to 9.1 million T cells. One entry per CDR3 protein results from TCRdb running MiXCR on the PCR reads. Of roughly 730,000 distinct CDR3 sequences listed, approximately 30% are singletons. The gene calls are TRBV2 and TRBJ2-4, with 8 bases that match TRBD1. The last part of the DNA fits TRBJ2-5 better; the J call may be wrong. This receptor was taken from a girl between 10 and 17 years old with multiple sclerosis. The source material was blood. In DNA form, the CDR3 reads TGTGCCAGCAGTCCTACGCGACAGGGGCGGGCAGAGACCCAGTACTTC. It encodes CASSPTRQGRAETQYF.